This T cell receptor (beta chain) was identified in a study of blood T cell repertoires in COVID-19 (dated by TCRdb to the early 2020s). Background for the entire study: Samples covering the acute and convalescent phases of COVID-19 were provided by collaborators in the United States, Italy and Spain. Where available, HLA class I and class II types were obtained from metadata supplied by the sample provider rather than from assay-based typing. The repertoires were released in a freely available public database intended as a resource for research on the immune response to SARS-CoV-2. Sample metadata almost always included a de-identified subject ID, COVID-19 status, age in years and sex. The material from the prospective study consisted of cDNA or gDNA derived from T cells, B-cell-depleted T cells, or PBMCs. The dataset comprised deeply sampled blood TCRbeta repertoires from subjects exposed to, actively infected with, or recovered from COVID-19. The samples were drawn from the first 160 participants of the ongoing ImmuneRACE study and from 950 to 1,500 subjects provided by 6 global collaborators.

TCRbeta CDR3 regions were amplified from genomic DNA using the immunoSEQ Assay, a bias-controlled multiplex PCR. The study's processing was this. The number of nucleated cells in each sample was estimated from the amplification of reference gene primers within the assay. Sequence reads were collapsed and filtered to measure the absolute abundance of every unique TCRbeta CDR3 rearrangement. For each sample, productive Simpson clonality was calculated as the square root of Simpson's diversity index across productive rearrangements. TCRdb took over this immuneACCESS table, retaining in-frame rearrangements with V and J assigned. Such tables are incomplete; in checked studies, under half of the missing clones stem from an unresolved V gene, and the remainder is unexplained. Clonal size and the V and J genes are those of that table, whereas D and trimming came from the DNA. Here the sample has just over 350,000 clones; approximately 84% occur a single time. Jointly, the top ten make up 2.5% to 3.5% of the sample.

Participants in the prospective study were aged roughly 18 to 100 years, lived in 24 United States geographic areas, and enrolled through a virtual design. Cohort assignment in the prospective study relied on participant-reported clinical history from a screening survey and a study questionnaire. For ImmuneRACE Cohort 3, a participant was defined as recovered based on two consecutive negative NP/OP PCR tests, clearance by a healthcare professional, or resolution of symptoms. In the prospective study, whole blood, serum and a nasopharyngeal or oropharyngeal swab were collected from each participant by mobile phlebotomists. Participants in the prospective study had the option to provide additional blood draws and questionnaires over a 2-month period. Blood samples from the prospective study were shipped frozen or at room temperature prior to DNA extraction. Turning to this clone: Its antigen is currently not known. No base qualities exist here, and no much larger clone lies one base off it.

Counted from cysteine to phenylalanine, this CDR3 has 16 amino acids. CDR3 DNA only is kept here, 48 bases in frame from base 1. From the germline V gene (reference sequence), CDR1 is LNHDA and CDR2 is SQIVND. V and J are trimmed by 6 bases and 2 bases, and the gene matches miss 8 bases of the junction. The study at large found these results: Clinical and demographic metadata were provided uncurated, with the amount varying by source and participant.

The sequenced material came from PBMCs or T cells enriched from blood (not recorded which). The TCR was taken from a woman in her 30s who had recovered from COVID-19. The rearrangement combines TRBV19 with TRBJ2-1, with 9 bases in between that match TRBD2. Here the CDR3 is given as CASRNSGSGTYNEQFF. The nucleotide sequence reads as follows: TGTGCCAGTAGGAATAGCGGGAGTGGAACCTACAATGAGCAGTTCTTC.